This T cell receptor (beta chain) was identified during a study of CD8+ T cells in alopecia areata. Of note for this clone: Its specificity is not known.

RNA was extracted and reverse transcribed into cDNA as the sequencing template. This table comes from immunoSEQ multiplex PCR, and its TCRdb copy is limited to in-frame clones, with some not included. The repertoire holds roughly 120,000 clones, about 60% seen once, with roughly 2.8% in the top ten. Study-level results: For lesional scalp, especially alopecia totalis/universalis, clonality was higher than in normal scalp. Sequencing of scalp tissue also captures the resident alphabeta T cells of normal skin.

Germline V gives CDR1 GTSNPN, CDR2 SVGIG (reference sequence). V was pared by 4 bases and J by 2 bases, with 9 bases between. CDR3 size: 13 residues. Sample: CD4+ T cells sorted from blood. This clonotype was sampled from a human donor in good health. V gene TRBV30 combines with J gene TRBJ2-1; D is possibly TRBD1 or TRBD2 (5 bases each). CDR3 amino acids: CAWKRGPYNEQFF. DNA of the CDR3: TGTGCCTGGAAGAGGGGACCCTACAATGAGCAGTTCTTC.